This TCR beta chain derives from a study of T cell changes during pregnancy in multiple sclerosis. CDR1 and CDR2 (germline): LNHDA, SQIVND (reference sequence). V was clipped by 5 bases and J by 13 bases, with 17 bases between them. The CDR3 is made up of 12 amino acids. Profiled with immunoSEQ multiplex PCR; TCRdb holds only in-frame clones, not every one. The sample carries about 59,000 clones, roughly 94% recorded once. The specimen was CD8+ T cells from peripheral blood mononuclear cells, collected after pregnancy. This sequence originates from a female donor with multiple sclerosis, enrolled in a pregnancy study. This sequence joins TRBV19 and TRBJ1-2, with TRBD1 as a possible D gene (5 bases). Here the CDR3 reads CASSPPGLGVTF. The CDR3 DNA sequence: TGTGCCAGTAGTCCTCCGGGACTCGGTGTCACCTTC.